The rows below give T cell receptor beta chains drawn from one sample of a study of T cell responses to AZD1222 COVID-19 vaccine. The protocol was immunoSEQ multiplex PCR, while the TCRdb copy is restricted to in-frame clones and leaves out a portion. The sample consists of 130,000 or so clones, about 86% of them appearing once. The sample here was peripheral blood, taken on day 0 of AZD1222 vaccination. These TCRs come from an adult in good health. The CDR3 runs from the conserved cysteine through the conserved F or W. D genes are given only for firm matches. Clone size, where shown, is once, few, many, or a class for clones that have expanded.

D gene: -; clone size: few; V gene: TRBV6-6; J gene: TRBJ1-2; CDR3 protein: CASSYSPGGNYGYTF; CDR3 DNA: TGTGCCAGCAGTTACTCTCCGGGTGGTAACTATGGCTACACCTTC
D gene: -; clone size: -; V gene: TRBV7-8; J gene: TRBJ2-7; CDR3 protein: CASSLGGIVNYEQYF; CDR3 DNA: TGTGCCAGCAGCTTAGGGGGTATTGTTAACTATGAGCAGTACTTC
D gene: -; clone size: once; V gene: TRBV6-5; J gene: TRBJ2-7; CDR3 protein: CASSYSRRNEQYF; CDR3 DNA: TGTGCCAGCAGTTACTCTCGGAGGAACGAGCAGTACTTC
D gene: -; clone size: -; V gene: TRBV5-1; J gene: TRBJ1-2; CDR3 protein: CASSPTYVGAGYGYTF; CDR3 DNA: TGCGCCAGCAGCCCGACCTATGTGGGGGCGGGCTATGGCTACACCTTC
D gene: -; clone size: few; V gene: TRBV28; J gene: TRBJ1-6; CDR3 protein: CASTVALWSPLHF; CDR3 DNA: TGTGCCAGCACCGTAGCCTTGTGGTCACCCCTCCACTTT
D gene: TRBD1; clone size: -; V gene: TRBV29-1; J gene: TRBJ2-7; CDR3 protein: CSVWTGGSYEQYF; CDR3 DNA: TGCAGCGTATGGACAGGGGGCTCCTACGAGCAGTACTTC
D gene: -; clone size: -; V gene: TRBV7-3; J gene: TRBJ1-2; CDR3 protein: CASSLVAMADGYTF; CDR3 DNA: TGTGCCAGCAGCTTAGTAGCGATGGCGGATGGCTACACCTTC
D gene: TRBD2; clone size: -; V gene: TRBV19; J gene: TRBJ2-1; CDR3 protein: CGTGPSGGPGNEQFF; CDR3 DNA: TGTGGCACAGGTCCTAGCGGGGGACCGGGCAATGAGCAGTTCTTC
D gene: TRBD2; clone size: -; V gene: TRBV5-5; J gene: TRBJ2-2; CDR3 protein: CASSGERGTNTGELFF; CDR3 DNA: TGTGCCAGCAGCGGGGAGCGGGGAACGAACACCGGGGAGCTGTTTTTT
D gene: -; clone size: -; V gene: TRBV9; J gene: TRBJ1-1; CDR3 protein: CASSSRVQSTEAFF; CDR3 DNA: TGTGCCAGCAGCTCTAGAGTACAGAGCACTGAAGCTTTCTTT
D gene: TRBD1; clone size: -; V gene: TRBV7-8; J gene: TRBJ2-3; CDR3 protein: CASSSRGRADTQYF; CDR3 DNA: TGTGCCAGCAGCTCCAGGGGGCGGGCGGATACGCAGTATTTT
D gene: TRBD2; clone size: -; V gene: TRBV19; J gene: TRBJ2-1; CDR3 protein: CASRASGTNSYNEQFF; CDR3 DNA: TGTGCCAGTAGGGCCTCCGGGACTAATTCCTACAATGAGCAGTTCTTC
D gene: -; clone size: -; V gene: TRBV7-2; J gene: TRBJ1-6; CDR3 protein: CASSPRSTHNSPLHF; CDR3 DNA: TGTGCCAGCAGCCCCCGAAGTACCCATAATTCACCCCTCCACTTT
D gene: -; clone size: -; V gene: TRBV2; J gene: TRBJ1-6; CDR3 protein: CASSALIGDSPLHF; CDR3 DNA: TGTGCCAGCAGTGCCCTTATCGGGGATTCACCCCTCCACTTT
D gene: -; clone size: -; V gene: TRBV19; J gene: TRBJ2-7; CDR3 protein: CASTRSGAGKSYEQYF; CDR3 DNA: TGTGCCAGTACCAGAAGTGGGGCAGGGAAATCCTACGAGCAGTACTTC
D gene: -; clone size: few; V gene: TRBV4-3; J gene: TRBJ2-7; CDR3 protein: CASSWGRGETYEQYF; CDR3 DNA: TGCGCCAGCAGCTGGGGGAGGGGGGAAACCTACGAGCAGTACTTC
D gene: TRBD1; clone size: -; V gene: TRBV29-1; J gene: TRBJ1-5; CDR3 protein: CSVGQGVRQPQHF; CDR3 DNA: TGCAGCGTTGGACAGGGGGTAAGGCAGCCCCAGCATTTT
D gene: -; clone size: -; V gene: TRBV3-1/TRBV3-2; J gene: TRBJ1-2; CDR3 protein: CASSQSISGGYTF; CDR3 DNA: TGTGCCAGCAGCCAATCAATATCAGGGGGCTACACCTTC
D gene: TRBD1; clone size: -; V gene: TRBV5-5; J gene: TRBJ1-1; CDR3 protein: CASSPIQGAAFF; CDR3 DNA: TGTGCCAGCAGCCCAATACAGGGGGCTGCTTTCTTT
D gene: TRBD1; clone size: -; V gene: TRBV15; J gene: TRBJ2-7; CDR3 protein: CATSRDRTGGDFHSGRPYREQYF; CDR3 DNA: TGTGCCACCAGCAGAGATAGGACAGGGGGCGATTTCCACTCGGGCCGTCCCTACCGCGAGCAGTACTTC
D gene: -; clone size: -; V gene: TRBV21-1; J gene: TRBJ2-7; CDR3 protein: CASSKVEGQGVSYEQYF; CDR3 DNA: TGTGCCAGCAGCAAAGTTGAAGGGCAGGGGGTCTCCTACGAGCAGTACTTC
D gene: -; clone size: -; V gene: TRBV29-1; J gene: TRBJ1-2; CDR3 protein: CSVEWSFNYGYTF; CDR3 DNA: TGCAGCGTTGAGTGGAGTTTTAACTATGGCTACACCTTC
D gene: TRBD1; clone size: -; V gene: TRBV5-4; J gene: TRBJ1-2; CDR3 protein: CASSLKRQGPIDGYTF; CDR3 DNA: TGTGCCAGCAGCCTTAAGAGACAGGGACCGATCGACGGCTACACCTTC
D gene: -; clone size: -; V gene: TRBV29-1; J gene: TRBJ2-7; CDR3 protein: CSVEDSESYEQYF; CDR3 DNA: TGCAGCGTCGAGGACTCTGAAAGCTACGAGCAGTACTTC
D gene: -; clone size: -; V gene: TRBV2; J gene: TRBJ1-2; CDR3 protein: CASSGSGNGYTF; CDR3 DNA: TGTGCCAGCAGCGGGTCAGGGAACGGCTACACCTTC
D gene: TRBD2; clone size: -; V gene: TRBV14; J gene: TRBJ2-4; CDR3 protein: CASSQVEAGAGGLDIQYF; CDR3 DNA: TGTGCCAGCAGCCAAGTTGAGGCCGGAGCGGGAGGCTTAGACATTCAGTACTTC
D gene: -; clone size: -; V gene: TRBV7-8; J gene: TRBJ2-1; CDR3 protein: CASSSQGVGGYNEQFF; CDR3 DNA: TGTGCCAGCAGCTCCCAGGGGGTCGGGGGCTACAATGAGCAGTTCTTC
D gene: -; clone size: -; V gene: TRBV6-5; J gene: TRBJ1-2; CDR3 protein: CASSYSIEGYGYTF; CDR3 DNA: TGTGCCAGCAGTTACTCGATAGAAGGTTATGGCTACACCTTC
D gene: TRBD1; clone size: -; V gene: TRBV6-5; J gene: TRBJ2-3; CDR3 protein: CATPNDRATDTQYF; CDR3 DNA: TGTGCCACCCCTAACGACAGGGCCACAGATACGCAGTATTTT
D gene: TRBD1; clone size: -; V gene: TRBV2; J gene: TRBJ1-5; CDR3 protein: CASSRQGASQPQHF; CDR3 DNA: TGTGCCAGCTCTCGACAGGGGGCGAGTCAGCCCCAGCATTTT
D gene: -; clone size: -; V gene: TRBV28; J gene: TRBJ1-2; CDR3 protein: CASSLVAGNYGYTF; CDR3 DNA: TGTGCCAGCAGTTTAGTCGCCGGTAACTATGGCTACACCTTC
D gene: TRBD2; clone size: -; V gene: TRBV18; J gene: TRBJ2-2; CDR3 protein: CASLGAGGIRTGELFF; CDR3 DNA: TGTGCCAGCCTCGGAGCGGGAGGAATTAGGACCGGGGAGCTGTTTTTT
D gene: TRBD2; clone size: -; V gene: TRBV4-2; J gene: TRBJ2-5; CDR3 protein: CASSQEGPSGPEETQYF; CDR3 DNA: TGTGCCAGCAGCCAAGAGGGGCCTAGCGGGCCGGAAGAGACCCAGTACTTC
D gene: -; clone size: few; V gene: TRBV3-1/TRBV3-2; J gene: TRBJ2-2; CDR3 protein: CASSQGNTGELFF; CDR3 DNA: TGTGCCAGCAGCCAAGGAAACACCGGGGAGCTGTTTTTT
D gene: -; clone size: -; V gene: TRBV7-8; J gene: TRBJ2-1; CDR3 protein: CASSPFPDRSSYNEQFF; CDR3 DNA: TGTGCCAGCAGCCCCTTCCCCGACCGGAGCTCCTACAATGAGCAGTTCTTC
D gene: -; clone size: -; V gene: TRBV5-6; J gene: TRBJ1-2; CDR3 protein: CASSLGYGYTF; CDR3 DNA: TGTGCCAGCAGCTTGGGCTATGGCTACACCTTC
D gene: -; clone size: -; V gene: TRBV7-2; J gene: TRBJ2-5; CDR3 protein: CASSLRRRETQYF; CDR3 DNA: TGTGCCAGCAGCTTACGGAGACGAGAGACCCAGTACTTC
D gene: -; clone size: -; V gene: TRBV18; J gene: TRBJ2-5; CDR3 protein: CASSPNLIAETQYF; CDR3 DNA: TGTGCCAGCTCACCAAACCTAATCGCAGAGACCCAGTACTTC
D gene: -; clone size: once; V gene: TRBV19; J gene: TRBJ1-1; CDR3 protein: CASSIYGQGNLDTEAFF; CDR3 DNA: TGTGCCAGTAGTATATATGGGCAGGGGAACCTTGACACTGAAGCTTTCTTT
D gene: -; clone size: once; V gene: TRBV19; J gene: TRBJ1-5; CDR3 protein: CASSMAARRSQPQHF; CDR3 DNA: TGTGCCAGTAGTATGGCCGCCCGTCGGAGTCAGCCCCAGCATTTT
D gene: -; clone size: few; V gene: TRBV12-3/TRBV12-4; J gene: TRBJ2-7; CDR3 protein: CASSSAPYEQYF; CDR3 DNA: TGTGCCAGCAGTTCCGCCCCCTACGAGCAGTACTTC
D gene: -; clone size: -; V gene: TRBV12-3/TRBV12-4; J gene: TRBJ1-2; CDR3 protein: CASRRSRMEGYTF; CDR3 DNA: TGTGCCAGCAGGCGCTCCAGGATGGAGGGCTACACCTTC
D gene: -; clone size: -; V gene: TRBV6-1; J gene: TRBJ1-2; CDR3 protein: CASSDRRWGYTF; CDR3 DNA: TGTGCCAGCAGTGACCGGCGTTGGGGCTACACCTTC
D gene: -; clone size: -; V gene: TRBV5-1; J gene: TRBJ2-3; CDR3 protein: CASSLALGEDTQYF; CDR3 DNA: TGCGCCAGCAGCTTAGCGTTGGGGGAAGATACGCAGTATTTT
D gene: TRBD2; clone size: -; V gene: TRBV28; J gene: TRBJ2-2; CDR3 protein: CASSYIAGGFSGELFF; CDR3 DNA: TGTGCCAGCAGTTATATAGCGGGAGGCTTTTCCGGGGAGCTGTTTTTT
D gene: TRBD2; clone size: -; V gene: TRBV7-8; J gene: TRBJ2-7; CDR3 protein: CASSLALAGESSYEQYF; CDR3 DNA: TGTGCCAGCAGCTTAGCGCTAGCGGGGGAGAGCTCCTACGAGCAGTACTTC
D gene: TRBD1; clone size: few; V gene: TRBV7-9; J gene: TRBJ1-2; CDR3 protein: CASSVQAGQGMYGYTF; CDR3 DNA: TGTGCCAGCAGCGTTCAAGCGGGACAGGGCATGTATGGCTACACCTTC
D gene: TRBD1; clone size: -; V gene: TRBV4-2; J gene: TRBJ2-5; CDR3 protein: CASSQEQGLGETQYF; CDR3 DNA: TGTGCCAGCAGCCAAGAACAGGGGTTGGGGGAGACCCAGTACTTC
D gene: TRBD2; clone size: -; V gene: TRBV5-1; J gene: TRBJ2-1; CDR3 protein: CASSSGGHDEQFF; CDR3 DNA: TGCGCCAGCAGCTCGGGAGGACACGATGAGCAGTTCTTC
D gene: -; clone size: -; V gene: TRBV7-9; J gene: TRBJ1-1; CDR3 protein: CASSSTMTGEAFF; CDR3 DNA: TGTGCCAGCAGCTCGACAATGACAGGTGAAGCTTTCTTT
D gene: -; clone size: -; V gene: TRBV2; J gene: TRBJ1-2; CDR3 protein: CARAELLTGDGYGYTF; CDR3 DNA: TGTGCCAGAGCGGAGTTATTGACGGGGGACGGCTATGGCTACACCTTC
D gene: -; clone size: -; V gene: TRBV10-1; J gene: TRBJ2-3; CDR3 protein: CASSESTFAGEDTQYF; CDR3 DNA: TGCGCCAGCAGTGAGTCGACCTTCGCGGGCGAAGATACGCAGTATTTT